Each of the 9 T cell receptor delta chains below was sequenced from the same sample in a study of gamma-delta chains in newborns, infants, children. TCRdb reanalysed the reads with CATT. The sample includes under 1,500 delta-chain clones, about 2.5% of them seen just once. Sequencing was performed on blood. These receptors all come from a child in good health.

This clone was observed a handful of times. Given a far larger clone just one base away, this is likely a sequencing read error. This same CDR3 is encoded by further DNA sequences in the sample. The gene calls are TRDV1 and TRDJ1; 12 bases line up with TRDD3. CDR1 is TSWWSYY and CDR2 is QGS in the germline V gene. The CDR3 contains 21 residues. The CDR3 sequence is CALGEPTSRYSLGDTPDKLIF. The DNA of the CDR3 is TGTGCTCTTGGGGAACCAACTTCCCGCTACTCTCTGGGGGATACGCCCGATAAACTCATTTTT.

This clone turned up a few times. The genes are TRDV1 and TRDJ1; 13 nucleotides line up with TRDD3. Trimming at V came to 5 bases and at J to 4 bases, leaving 22 bases not matched to a gene. CDR1 TSWWSYY and CDR2 QGS come from the germline V gene. This CDR3 has 21 amino acids. CDR3 loop: CALGFTRPSPATGGYVDKLIF. The CDR3 DNA follows: TGTGCTCTTGGGTTCACCCGACCTTCCCCGGCTACTGGGGGATACGTCGATAAACTCATCTTT.

This clone was seen only a few times. One base away lies a much larger clone, so this may be a sequencing read error. The chain has TRDV2 and TRDJ1; 10 nucleotides line up with TRDD3. In germline, CDR1 is GEAIGNYY, CDR2 EKD. Trimming at V came to 0 bases and at J to 4 bases, leaving 19 bases not matched to a gene. The CDR3 extends over 20 amino acids. Written as DNA, the CDR3 is TGTGCCTGTGACACCGTCCTACAAACTGGGGGATGCGCGTATGGCGATAAACTCATCTTT. Its protein product is CACDTVLQTGGCAYGDKLIF.

This clone was observed a few times. The mismatch at residue 4 between this DNA's translation and the TCRdb protein of a much larger clone likely reflects a read error; the protein shown is translated from the DNA. V usage is TRDV1 and J usage is TRDJ1; D is perhaps TRDD2 or TRDD3 (6 bases each). The length of the CDR3 is 19 residues. V was trimmed by 8 bases and J by 2 bases, leaving 30 bases between them. In germline, CDR1 is TSWWSYY, CDR2 QGS. CDR3 loop: CALSPNFFLFILGTDKLIF. As DNA, the CDR3 is TGTGCTCTTAGTCCTAACTTCTTCCTTTTTATACTGGGAACCGATAAACTCATCTTT.

This clone was found a few times. A much larger clone is a single base away; this may be a read error. This sequence joins TRDV2 and TRDJ1; 8 nucleotides line up with TRDD3. J was trimmed by 2 bases and V by 8 bases; bases with no gene match: 27. Germline V gene sequence: CDR1 GEAIGNYY, CDR2 EKD. This CDR3 spans 20 amino acids. In DNA, the CDR3 is TGTGCCTACGATCCGCTCCGGGCTACGTTACTGGGGGCCCTAACCGATAAACTCATCTTT. Amino acid sequence: CAYDPLRATLLGALTDKLIF.

On this clone itself: A read error may produce the germline difference seen at one junction end. The chain uses TRDV2 and TRDJ3; 10 bases map to TRDD3. Per germline, CDR1 GEAIGNYY and CDR2 EKD. The CDR3 has 19 amino acids. CDR3 nucleotide sequence: TGTGCCTGTGACACCGTACTGGGGGATCGCTCATGGGACACCCGACGGATGTTTTTC. Encoded protein: CACDTVLGDRSWDTRRMFF.

This clone was seen more than once but under ten times. A much larger clone lies a single base off, so this may be a read error. The genes are TRDV1 and TRDJ1; either TRDD2 or TRDD3 may supply D (6 bases each). The CDR3 covers 23 residues. The V gene's germline CDR1 is TSWWSYY and CDR2 QGS. The CDR3 region is CAPGKGDLPFWGGRRSYTDKLIF. The CDR3 bases are TGTGCTCCTGGGAAAGGCGACCTTCCCTTCTGGGGTGGGCGAAGATCGTACACCGATAAACTCATCTTT.

In its sample, this clone ranks as large. This sample includes further DNA sequences coding for the same CDR3. The chain carries TRDV1 and TRDJ1; 9 nucleotides match TRDD3. Germline V CDR1 and CDR2: TSWWSYY, QGS. The CDR3 contains 21 residues. With 6 bases clipped from V and 1 base from J, the junction kept 24 bases outside the gene matches. This CDR3 is CALGRYLDAGGFVLLTDKLIF. CDR3 nucleotide sequence: TGTGCTCTTGGAAGGTATCTGGACGCTGGGGGATTCGTCTTGCTCACCGATAAACTCATCTTT.

This clone was seen a few times. Translating this DNA gives a protein that differs at residue 4 from the TCRdb one, which belongs to a much larger clone; a read error is likely, and the protein shown is this translation. The chain links TRDV2 to TRDJ3; D not resolved. The germline V gene has CDR1 GEAIGNYY and CDR2 EKD. The CDR3 loop spans 18 amino acids. CDR3 protein: CACGTVYDSSWDTRQMFF. CDR3 bases: TGTGCCTGTGGCACCGTTTATGATTCCTCCTGGGACACCCGACAGATGTTTTTC.